This T cell receptor beta chain is from a study of blood T cell repertoires in COVID-19. Looking at the study overall: Italy, Spain and the United States were the sources of the convalescent and acute COVID-19 samples. PBMCs, B-cell-depleted T cells, or T cells were the source of the cDNA or gDNA that made up the material.

This CDR3 is 18 amino acids long. Seattle's cohort entered during active infection and was followed longitudinally. As originally analysed: For nucleated cells, counts were estimated from reference gene primer amplification. Assay: immunoSEQ multiplex PCR; the TCRdb copy retains only in-frame clones and omits some. That table is the source of V, J and clone size, and D and trimming were worked out from the DNA. The table has around 130,000 clones, roughly nine tenths seen once; the top ten hold about 4.5%. J is TRBJ2-1 and V is TRBV21-1; TRBD1, the table's D call, lacks a check against the DNA. TRBV21-1 is a pseudogene segment. The clonotype originates from a man between 60 and 70 years old with COVID-19, enrolled during active disease. Source material: peripheral blood. CDR3 nucleotides: TGTGCCAGCAGCAGACAGGGGCGCTACAAGGGGCCCTACAATGAGCAGTTCTTC. It yields the protein CASSRQGRYKGPYNEQFF.